These 9 T cell receptor beta chains originate from one sample sequenced in a study of low-dose radiotherapy and immunotherapy resistance in tumors. Gene-specific TRAV and TRBV primers were used for first-strand cDNA, covering alpha and beta chains. Using a constant-region primer together with a V-primer adapter, TCRs were subjected to around 20 PCR cycles of amplification. MiXCR, applied by TCRdb to the reads, yields one record per CDR3 protein. The profile shows 12,000 to 15,000 distinct CDR3 sequences, less than 55% of them singletons. These receptor sequences come from a human donor with advanced metastatic prostate, ovarian, gallbladder or colorectal cancer (not recorded which). This table probably holds off-target reads from a library built for another chain.

The chain joins TRBV7-2 to TRBJ2-1; tentatively, D is TRBD1 or TRBD2 (5 bases each). This CDR3 is 17 amino acids long. The V gene's germline CDR1 is SGHTA and CDR2 FQGNSA. The V end lost 3 bases, the J end lost 4 bases, and 19 bases lay between the germline ends. CDR3 sequence reads: CASSFRDPTKWYNEQFF. The CDR3 region has the DNA TGTGCCAGCAGCTTCAGGGACCCGACAAAATGGTACAATGAGCAGTTCTTC.

The chain joins TRBV28 to TRBJ1-5; no clear D. Germline V gene lookup returns CDR1 MDHEN and CDR2 SYDVKM. The CDR3 is made up of 16 amino acids. V lost 6 bases and J lost 9, with 24 bases in between. DNA of the CDR3: TGTGCCAGCAGATCATCGATTGACGGGCAGAATGGGCCCCAGCATTTT. As protein: CASRSSIDGQNGPQHF.

Concerning this clonotype itself: One end of the junction fails to match germline, which may point to a read error. The rearrangement uses TRBV5-3 and TRBJ2-7; TRBD2 aligns across 10 bases. TRBV5-3 falls under the ORF class, with uncertain function. CDR3 size: 17 residues. CDR3 residues: CTSSFLLAGRGSYEQYF. DNA of the CDR3: TGTACCAGCAGCTTTCTACTAGCGGGACGGGGCTCCTACGAGCAGTACTTC.

This clonotype showed up just a few times. The chain carries TRBV20-1 and TRBJ2-7, with 11 nucleotides matching TRBD2. CDR1 is DFQATT, CDR2 SNEGSKA, per germline (reference sequence). The CDR3 consists of 14 residues. V trimming: 6 bases; J trimming: 3 bases; junction bases outside the gene matches: 7. CDR3 sequence (DNA): TGCAGTGCGGGAGCCGGGACTAGCGGCTACGAGCAGTACTTC. It encodes CSAGAGTSGYEQYF.

The rearrangement joins TRBV10-3 to TRBJ1-5; no reliable D call. The CDR3 length is 13 residues. Looked up from germline, CDR1 is ENHRY and CDR2 is SYGVKD. V lost 0 bases to trimming and J lost 3 bases, with 3 bases between them. The CDR3 region is CAISESFNQPQHF. Here the CDR3 DNA reads TGTGCCATCAGTGAGTCTTTCAATCAGCCCCAGCATTTT.

V usage is TRBV2 and J usage is TRBJ2-3; D might be TRBD1 (5 bases). Germline V gives CDR1 SNHLY, CDR2 FYNNEI. This CDR3 contains 14 residues. Trimming took 7 bases from V and 2 from J, leaving 13 bases between them. The CDR3 region has the DNA TGTGCCAGCAAATCAGACAGTTACACAGATACGCAGTATTTT. The encoded protein is CASKSDSYTDTQYF. The complete variable domain, with remaining parts taken from reference TRBV2 and TRBJ2-3, reads EPEVTQTPSHQVTQMGQEVILRCVPISNHLYFYWYRQILGQKVEFLVSFYNNEISEKSEIFDDQFSVERPDGSNFTLKIRSTKLEDSAMYFCASKSDSYTDTQYFGPGTRLTVL.

The CDR3: CASSDGRYTGELFF. As DNA, the CDR3 is TGTGCCAGCAGTGATGGCCGTTACACCGGGGAGCTGTTTTTT. The V call is TRBV6-6, the J call TRBJ2-2; D is unresolved. Germline V gene data show CDR1 as MNHNY and CDR2 as SVGAGI (reference sequence). Trimming shortened V by 5 bases and J by 3 bases, and 10 bases separated the two germline ends. CDR3 size: 14 residues.

The chain combines TRBV5-1 with TRBJ2-7; D is undetermined. The CDR3 spans 13 residues. The germline V gene has CDR1 SGHRS and CDR2 YFSETQ. V was pared by 4 bases and J by 4 bases, with 12 bases between. CDR3 sequence reads: CASSPNRPYEQYF. CDR3 bases: TGCGCCAGCAGCCCAAACCGGCCATACGAGCAGTACTTC. The entire variable domain, with the rest obtained from reference TRBV5-1 and TRBJ2-7, is as follows: KAGVTQTPRYLIKTRGQQVTLSCSPISGHRSVSWYQQTPGQGLQFLFEYFSETQRNKGNFPGRFSGRQFSNSRSEMNVSTLELGDSALYLCASSPNRPYEQYFGPGTRLTVT.

The chain combines TRBV7-9 with TRBJ2-5; either TRBD1 or TRBD2 may fit D (6 bases each). This CDR3 has 13 amino acids. V shed 6 bases and J shed 5 bases, with 13 bases lying between them. CDR1 is SEHNR and CDR2 is FQNEAQ in the germline V gene (reference sequence). CDR3 loop: CASSTGGGETQYF. The CDR3, as DNA: TGTGCCAGCAGTACCGGAGGGGGGGAGACCCAGTACTTC.